This T cell receptor beta chain comes out of a study of T cells after yellow fever vaccination. Study-level information: Preparation of fractions with low cell numbers was performed using SMART-Seq v4 Ultra Low Input.

Notes on this clonotype: What it binds is unknown.

V shed 6 bases and J shed 3 bases, with 8 bases lying between them. The CDR3 is 13 amino acids. Germline values: CDR1 WSHSY, CDR2 SAAADI. TCRdb re-analysed the 5' RACE reads in MiXCR, keeping a single row per CDR3 protein. The data contain hundreds of thousands of distinct CDR3 sequences, approximately 3.8% of them singletons. General study points: The secondary response peaked faster, at day 5 versus 15, but was weaker. Most primary-vaccination clones recurred post-booster (just under 98% CD4, 88% CD8).

The source is a man younger than 35 who received the YFV17D yellow fever vaccine. The chain links TRBV10-2 to TRBJ2-2; D is unclear. Source: PBMCs, taken on the day of the yellow fever booster vaccination. The CDR3 reads CASRPEYTGELFF. The CDR3 coding sequence is TGCGCCAGCAGGCCCGAGTACACCGGGGAGCTGTTTTTT.